This T cell receptor beta chain is from a study of post-analysis software for immune sequencing data. Sequencing libraries made from TCR beta cDNA carried unique molecular identifiers. Around 500,000 cDNA molecules were obtained per 1 to 10 million input T cells. MiXCR, run by TCRdb on the PCR reads, gives a single entry per CDR3 protein. The sample lists 700,000 to 800,000 distinct CDR3 sequences, roughly 27% seen once, with roughly 0.53% in the top ten. Study-wide results and limits: Controls had lower frequencies than patients of about five TRBV segments, which included TRBV5-6, TRBV5-1 and TRBV20-1. Batch-matched samples strongly co-clustered by F measure.

The ends were cut back, 5 bases at V and 9 bases at J, with 10 bases in the middle. In germline, CDR1 is SGHTA, CDR2 FQGNSA. The CDR3 is 11 amino acids. This clonotype was seen at least ten times. The antigen remains unidentified. Sequencing was performed on blood. The rearrangement joins TRBV7-2 to TRBJ2-5; D not resolved. The receptor's source is a girl aged 10 to 17 with multiple sclerosis. In DNA, the CDR3 is TGTGCCAGCAGCCCACGGTTGTCCCAGTACTTC. Translation gives CASSPRLSQYF. Full variable domain (remainder filled in from reference TRBV7-2 and TRBJ2-5): GAGVSQSPSNKVTEKGKDVELRCDPISGHTALYWYRQSLGQGLEFLIYFQGNSAPDKSGLPSDRFSAERTGGSVSTLTIQRTQQEDSAVYLCASSPRLSQYFGPGTRLLVL.